This T cell receptor beta chain was captured by sequencing in a study of T cell responses to AZD1222 COVID-19 vaccine. Findings and limits, study-wide: Donors were chiefly white British, with a greater number of females, and clonal diversity was perhaps underestimated.

V was cut by 5 bases and J by 3 bases, with 19 bases left in between. Looked up from germline, CDR1 is MNHEY and CDR2 is SMNVEV (reference sequence). There are 16 residues in the CDR3. Produced via immunoSEQ multiplex PCR; TCRdb's table is partial and in-frame only. The top ten hold approximately 4.7% of the sample, which has 150,000 or so clones, approximately 90% seen once. This clone was recorded a few times. Its target is unknown. The sequence came from an adult in good health. Sequencing used peripheral blood, obtained on day 0 of AZD1222 vaccination. The chain is built from TRBV27 and TRBJ1-1; D might be TRBD1 (5 bases). The CDR3 spells CASSPSRRAGDTEAFF. DNA for the CDR3: TGTGCCAGCAGTCCCTCTAGGCGGGCGGGGGACACTGAAGCTTTCTTT.